The 21 T cell receptor beta chains listed next were all sequenced from one sample in a study of vaccination and CD4 T cells after COVID-19. Scientists ran DNA taken from cultured CD4+ T cells through the Oncomine TCR Beta short-read assay for sequencing. In TCRdb, the PCR reads were re-called with MiXCR into one record per CDR3 protein. Of just under 20,000 distinct CDR3 sequences listed, around a quarter are singletons. These receptors lack a known antigen. This sample's treatment: roughly 10-day PBMC culture with coronavirus spike peptide pools or control peptides (ViraFEST assay). The specimen was cultured CD4+ T cells from blood. The source is a human donor with COVID-19.

This chain links TRBV9 with TRBJ2-3, with 8 bases identical to TRBD2. With V trimmed by 1 base and J by 4 bases, 2 bases remained unmatched. The CDR3 runs to 14 residues. Germline loops: CDR1 SGDLS, CDR2 YYNGEE. This CDR3 is CASSVRGLADTQYF. The CDR3 DNA follows: TGTGCCAGCAGCGTAAGGGGACTAGCAGATACGCAGTATTTT.

The chain carries TRBV7-8 and TRBJ2-7, with 8 bases that match TRBD2. V dropped 5 bases and J dropped 2; count of bases not matched to a gene: 8. There are 15 residues in the CDR3. From germline, CDR1 is SGHVS and CDR2 FQNEAQ. CDR3 sequence reads: CASSATSGGTYEQYF. For the CDR3, the DNA is TGTGCCAGCAGCGCCACCAGCGGGGGAACCTACGAGCAGTACTTC.

This clonotype was recorded only once. The chain joins TRBV18 to TRBJ1-2; 7 bases fit TRBD1. From germline, CDR1 is KGHSH and CDR2 LQKENI. The length of the CDR3 is 13 residues. V trimming: 6 bases; J trimming: 4 bases; junction bases outside the gene matches: 5. In DNA, the CDR3 is TGTGCCAGCTCCCGACAGGGCACCTATGGCTACACCTTC. Translating gives CASSRQGTYGYTF. Looking up the rest from reference TRBV18 and TRBJ1-2 gives the full variable domain: NAGVMQNPRHLVRRRGQEARLRCSPMKGHSHVYWYRQLPEEGLKFMVYLQKENIIDESGMPKERFSAEFPKEGPSILRIQQVVRGDSAAYFCASSRQGTYGYTFGSGTRLTVV.

The V gene is TRBV15, the J gene TRBJ1-1; maybe TRBD1 (6 bases). The CDR3 extends over 15 amino acids. CDR1 is LNHNV, CDR2 YYDKDF, per germline (reference sequence). V was cut by 0 bases and J by 4 bases, with 12 bases left in between. The CDR3 region has the DNA TGTGCCACCAGCAGAGAACTCAGGGGACTCACTGAAGCTTTCTTT. Its protein product is CATSRELRGLTEAFF.

By share, this clonotype ranks as medium-sized. The junction departs from the called germline gene at one end, perhaps through a read error. This sequence joins TRBV7-2 and TRBJ1-1; maybe TRBD1 (6 bases). The germline gives CDR1 SGHTA, CDR2 FQGNSA. The CDR3 runs 14 residues. The CDR3 sequence: CASSLAGHPPEAFF. In DNA form, the CDR3 reads TGTGCCAGCAGTTTAGCGGGACATCCTCCTGAAGCTTTCTTT.

V is TRBV6-1 and J is TRBJ2-3; maybe TRBD1 (5 bases). Germline V gene sequence: CDR1 MNHNS, CDR2 SASEGT. The CDR3 is 14 residues long. Trimming removed 7 bases from V and 0 bases from J, with 11 bases in between. The CDR3 DNA sequence: TGTGCCAGCACGGCAGGGATGAGCACAGATACGCAGTATTTT. Its translation: CASTAGMSTDTQYF.

CDR3 nucleotide sequence: TGTGCCAGCAGCCCGGGGTCGGGCACTAGCACAGATACGCAGTATTTT. Amino acid sequence: CASSPGSGTSTDTQYF. J is TRBJ2-3 and V is TRBV7-9, with D maybe TRBD2 (5 bases). V dropped 5 bases and J dropped 0 bases, with 15 bases sitting between them. Germline values: CDR1 SEHNR, CDR2 FQNEAQ (reference sequence). The CDR3 consists of 16 residues.

CDR3 loop: CATKDRTGIQVGSYEQYF. DNA for the CDR3: TGTGCCACCAAGGACCGGACAGGGATTCAGGTGGGATCCTACGAGCAGTACTTC. V usage is TRBV6-1 and J usage is TRBJ2-7; TRBD1 matches at 8 bases. CDR1 is MNHNS, CDR2 SASEGT, per germline. The CDR3 loop spans 18 amino acids. J lost 1 base, V lost 10 bases, and 21 bases had no gene match.

This clonotype appeared once. V gene TRBV11-2 combines with J gene TRBJ2-7; TRBD1 aligns across 8 bases. J lost 1 base, V lost 3 bases, and 14 bases had no gene match. The CDR3 length is 18 residues. Germline lookup yields CDR1 SGHAT and CDR2 FQNNGV. This CDR3 is CASSLLRATTGESYEQYF. As DNA, the CDR3 is TGTGCCAGCAGCTTGCTTAGGGCCACGACAGGGGAGTCCTACGAGCAGTACTTC.

This clonotype has a handful of counts. The chain couples TRBV11-2 to TRBJ1-5; TRBD1 might be the D (5 bases). The germline V gene encodes CDR1 SGHAT and CDR2 FQNNGV. This CDR3 has 15 residues. Trimming took off 1 base at V and 0 bases at J, with 7 bases between the two ends. Here the CDR3 DNA reads TGTGCCAGCAGCTTAGTAGGGGATAGCAATCAGCCCCAGCATTTT. Its translation is CASSLVGDSNQPQHF.

V is TRBV10-3 and J is TRBJ2-1, with D maybe TRBD2 (7 bases). V was pared by 6 bases and J by 6 bases, with 12 bases between. The CDR3 is 13 amino acids. The germline V gene has CDR1 ENHRY and CDR2 SYGVKD. The CDR3 here is CAIRGGGGNEQFF. The CDR3 DNA reads TGTGCCATCAGGGGAGGGGGTGGCAATGAGCAGTTCTTC.

The chain has TRBV11-2 and TRBJ1-3; 7 nucleotides align to TRBD1. The CDR3 spans 16 residues. Germline values: CDR1 SGHAT, CDR2 FQNNGV. The trim removed 5 bases at V and 4 bases at J, leaving 11 bases unmatched. In nucleotides, the CDR3 is TGTGCCAGCAGCCTCGCCGCGACAGGGCGAGGAAACACCATATATTTT. It specifies CASSLAATGRGNTIYF. The variable domain in full, completed from reference TRBV11-2 and TRBJ1-3, reads EAGVAQSPRYKIIEKRQSVAFWCNPISGHATLYWYQQILGQGPKLLIQFQNNGVVDDSQLPKDRFSAERLKGVDSTLKIQPAKLEDSAVYLCASSLAATGRGNTIYFGEGSWLTVV.

This clonotype was observed a handful of times. The chain links TRBV6-2 or TRBV6-3 to TRBJ2-7; D may be TRBD2 (6 bases). Trimming left V 6 bases short and J 2 bases short, with 14 bases between. The CDR3 has 14 amino acids. Looked up from germline, CDR1 is MNHEY and CDR2 is SVGEGT. CDR3 residues: CASSQTGEAYEQYF. The CDR3 DNA sequence: TGTGCCAGCAGCCAGACGGGGGAGGCCTACGAGCAGTACTTC.

This clonotype came up a few times. The chain recombines TRBV19 with TRBJ2-2; D possibly uses TRBD1 or TRBD2 (5 bases each). The CDR3 runs to 12 residues. V lost 3 bases, J lost 6 bases, and 5 bases lay in between. Germline lookup yields CDR1 LNHDA and CDR2 SQIVND (reference sequence). CDR3 nucleotide sequence: TGTGCCAGTAGTATGGGGGCCGGGGAGCTGTTTTTT. This codes for CASSMGAGELFF.

V and J are TRBV6-2 or TRBV6-3 and TRBJ1-1; maybe TRBD1 (5 bases). CDR3 length equals 13 residues. Trimming stripped 7 bases from V and 3 bases from J, with 12 bases between. Germline loops: CDR1 MNHEY, CDR2 SVGEGT. The CDR3 here is CASNPTGDTEAFF. CDR3 sequence (DNA): TGTGCCAGCAACCCGACGGGGGACACTGAAGCTTTCTTT.

The genes are TRBV20-1 and TRBJ1-4; D unclear. The CDR3 has 14 amino acids. In germline, CDR1 is DFQATT, CDR2 SNEGSKA (reference sequence). Trimming removed 0 bases from V and 5 bases from J, with 10 bases in between. The chain's CDR3 is CSARDPPGNEKLFF. For the CDR3, the DNA is TGCAGTGCTAGAGATCCTCCCGGGAATGAAAAACTGTTTTTT.

This clonotype appeared once. This chain links TRBV6-1 with TRBJ1-5; 7 bases are a match to TRBD1. Germline loops: CDR1 MNHNS, CDR2 SASEGT. V lost 6 bases and J lost 6; bases outside the gene matches: 14. This CDR3 spans 16 amino acids. CDR3 region: CASRSEGALGGQPQHF. CDR3 in DNA: TGTGCCAGCAGATCGGAGGGGGCCTTGGGGGGTCAGCCCCAGCATTTT.

This clonotype rates as medium-sized (0.01 to 0.1%). The chain is built from TRBV15 and TRBJ1-2; no clear D. This CDR3 contains 13 residues. V lost 0 bases and J 7 bases, leaving 9 bases between the germline ends. Germline V gene data show CDR1 as LNHNV and CDR2 as YYDKDF (reference sequence). CDR3 bases: TGTGCCACCAGCAGAGAAGGGATTGGTGGCTACACCTTC. It specifies CATSREGIGGYTF. Filled out from reference TRBV15 and TRBJ1-2, the complete variable domain reads DAMVIQNPRYQVTQFGKPVTLSCSQTLNHNVMYWYQQKSSQAPKLLFHYYDKDFNNEADTPDNFQSRRPNTSFCFLDIRSPGLGDTAMYLCATSREGIGGYTFGSGTRLTVV.

The chain recombines TRBV6-1 with TRBJ1-2, with TRBD1 as a possible D gene (5 bases). Trimming pared 8 bases from V and 8 bases from J, leaving 24 bases between. Germline lookup yields CDR1 MNHNS and CDR2 SASEGT. The CDR3 loop spans 15 amino acids. Here the CDR3 DNA reads TGTGCCAGCCGTCGCATACAGGACTCTAAAGCCGGCTACACCTTC. This gives the protein CASRRIQDSKAGYTF.

This clonotype came up a few times. The rearrangement uses TRBV6-1 and TRBJ2-3; TRBD1 matches 9 bases. Germline CDR1 reads MNHNS; CDR2 reads SASEGT. This CDR3 is 15 amino acids long. V was pared by 6 bases and J by 4 bases, with 8 bases of the junction left unmatched. For the CDR3, the DNA is TGTGCCAGCAGGGCACAGGGGGCTGTTGCAGATACGCAGTATTTT. Its protein product is CASRAQGAVADTQYF.

This clonotype has a handful of counts. As DNA, the CDR3 is TGCAGTGCTCCTCCTGAGGGGGGAATCGGGGCCAGTTCACCCCTCCACTTT. Translation: CSAPPEGGIGASSPLHF. The gene calls are TRBV20-1 and TRBJ1-6; the D gene is possibly TRBD1 (6 bases). The CDR3 runs to 17 residues. Germline V lookup: CDR1 DFQATT, CDR2 SNEGSKA (reference sequence). V lost 5 bases to trimming and J lost 9 bases, with 26 bases between them.